The clone carrying this TCR beta chain was observed many times. Its antigen is as yet unknown. Unmatched junction bases numbered 4, after V lost 7 bases and J lost 2 bases. Germline lookup yields CDR1 SQVTM and CDR2 ANQGSEA. The CDR3 sequence is 14 residues long. For TCR, cDNA came from 5'RACE template switching, which added a universal primer site and UMIs. TCRdb re-called the 5' RACE reads through MiXCR, storing one row per CDR3 protein. The sample shows 70,000 or so distinct CDR3 sequences, 5% to 6.5% of them seen only once. This specimen belongs to a study of T cells after yellow fever vaccination. Study outcomes and limitations: Across the CD4 and CD8 compartments, a small share of clonotypes was present in both. Subsequent booster samples again held most clones from primary vaccination (roughly 95% CD4, just under 90% CD8). The secondary response was weaker, and its peak arrived faster, on day 5 versus 15.

This clonotype originated in a man aged 18 to 30 who received the YFV17D yellow fever vaccine. Sample: CD4+ T cells sorted from PBMCs, taken more than 14 days after the first yellow fever vaccination. The rearrangement links TRBV29-1 to TRBJ2-3, with 12 nucleotides matching TRBD2. The CDR3 is CSGSSGGATDTQYF. The CDR3 nucleotides read TGCAGCGGGTCTAGCGGGGGGGCCACAGATACGCAGTATTTT.